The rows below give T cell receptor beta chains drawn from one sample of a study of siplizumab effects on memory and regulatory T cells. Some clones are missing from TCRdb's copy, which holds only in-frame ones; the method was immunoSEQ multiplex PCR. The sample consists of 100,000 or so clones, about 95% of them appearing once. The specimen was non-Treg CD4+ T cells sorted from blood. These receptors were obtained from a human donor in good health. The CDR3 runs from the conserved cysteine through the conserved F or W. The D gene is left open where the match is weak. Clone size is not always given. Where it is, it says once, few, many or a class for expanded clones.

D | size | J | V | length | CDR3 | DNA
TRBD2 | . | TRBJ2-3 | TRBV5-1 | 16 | CASSVDGTSGTDTQYF | TGCGCCAGCAGCGTGGATGGGACTAGCGGGACAGATACGCAGTATTTT
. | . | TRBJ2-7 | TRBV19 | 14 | CASRPDRSNYEQYF | TGTGCCAGTAGGCCCGACCGATCAAACTACGAGCAGTACTTC
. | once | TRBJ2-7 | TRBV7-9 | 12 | CASTSLSYEQYF | TGTGCCAGCACCTCTCTCTCCTACGAGCAGTACTTC
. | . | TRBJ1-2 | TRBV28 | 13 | CASSLGQTLHYTF | TGTGCCAGCAGTTTAGGTCAGACCCTGCACTACACCTTC
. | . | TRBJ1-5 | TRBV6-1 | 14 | CASSESGLRQPQHF | TGTGCCAGCAGTGAATCCGGATTAAGGCAGCCCCAGCATTTT
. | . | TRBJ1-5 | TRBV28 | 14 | CASSPELGNQPQHF | TGTGCCAGCAGCCCTGAGTTGGGCAATCAGCCCCAGCATTTT
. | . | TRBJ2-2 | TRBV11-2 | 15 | CASSLVIGVAGELFF | TGTGCCAGCAGCTTAGTCATAGGGGTGGCCGGGGAGCTGTTTTTT
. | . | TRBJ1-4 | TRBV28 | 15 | CASSPWGTTNEKLFF | TGTGCCAGCAGCCCTTGGGGGACAACTAATGAAAAACTGTTTTTT
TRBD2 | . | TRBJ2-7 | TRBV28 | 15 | CASSRRASGRSEQYF | TGTGCCAGCAGCCGGAGGGCTAGCGGGAGGAGCGAGCAGTACTTC
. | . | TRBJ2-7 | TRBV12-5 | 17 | CASGLALSPSGSYEQYF | TGTGCTAGTGGTTTGGCCCTATCCCCCTCCGGTTCCTACGAGCAGTACTTC
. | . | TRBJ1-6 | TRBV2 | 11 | CASSELSPLHF | TGTGCCAGCAGTGAACTATCACCCCTCCACTTT
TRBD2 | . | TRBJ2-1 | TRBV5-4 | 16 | CASSLGSGSFRNEQFF | TGTGCCAGCAGCTTGGGCAGCGGGAGTTTTAGGAATGAGCAGTTCTTC
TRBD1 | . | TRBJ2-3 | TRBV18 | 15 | CASSAGTGGRDTQYF | TGTGCCAGCTCAGCCGGGACAGGGGGCCGGGATACGCAGTATTTT
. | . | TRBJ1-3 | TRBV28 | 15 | CASSAPGDLGNTIYF | TGTGCCAGCAGTGCTCCGGGAGATCTAGGAAACACCATATATTTT
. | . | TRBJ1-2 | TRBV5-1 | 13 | CASSLSRAHGYTF | TGCGCCAGCAGCTTGTCCAGGGCCCATGGCTACACCTTC
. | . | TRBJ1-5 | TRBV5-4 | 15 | CASSLGMGSNQPQHF | TGTGCCAGCAGCTTGGGGATGGGGAGCAATCAGCCCCAGCATTTT
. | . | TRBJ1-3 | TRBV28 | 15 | CASSPNGVSGNTIYF | TGTGCCAGCAGTCCGAACGGGGTCTCTGGAAACACCATATATTTT
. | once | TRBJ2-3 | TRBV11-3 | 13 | CASSHGYTDTQYF | TGTGCCAGCAGTCATGGGTACACAGATACGCAGTATTTT
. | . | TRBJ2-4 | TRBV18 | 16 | CASSPSDLITKNIQYF | TGTGCCAGCTCACCATCCGACCTGATAACCAAAAACATTCAGTACTTC
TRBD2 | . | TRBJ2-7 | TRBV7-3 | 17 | CASTLERASGTFYEQYF | TGTGCCAGCACCCTTGAAAGGGCTAGCGGGACTTTCTACGAGCAGTACTTC
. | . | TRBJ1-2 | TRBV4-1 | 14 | CASTHRRGSGGYTF | TGCGCCAGCACCCACCGCCGGGGAAGCGGTGGCTACACCTTC
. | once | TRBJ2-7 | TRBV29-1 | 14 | CSVEDRTSSYEQYF | TGCAGCGTTGAAGACAGGACGAGCTCCTACGAGCAGTACTTC
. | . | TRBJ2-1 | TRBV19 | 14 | CASSMSSETNEQFF | TGTGCCAGTAGTATGTCTAGCGAGACCAATGAGCAGTTCTTC
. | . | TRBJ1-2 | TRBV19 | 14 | CASSIEARWSGYTF | TGTGCCAGTAGTATAGAAGCCCGGTGGTCTGGCTACACCTTC
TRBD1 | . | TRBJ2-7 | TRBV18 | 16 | CASSTPLGTGFYEQYF | TGTGCCAGCTCAACCCCTCTAGGGACAGGGTTTTACGAGCAGTACTTC
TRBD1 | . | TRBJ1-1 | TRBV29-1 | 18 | CSVGTRDRLRKRDTEAFF | TGCAGCGTTGGGACCCGGGACAGGCTACGAAAAAGGGACACTGAAGCTTTCTTT
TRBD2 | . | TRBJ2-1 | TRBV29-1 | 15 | CSIRRKGLADNEQFF | TGCAGCATTAGACGGAAGGGACTAGCGGACAATGAGCAGTTCTTC
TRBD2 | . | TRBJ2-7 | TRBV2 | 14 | CASRETSRSYEQYF | TGTGCCAGCAGGGAGACTAGCCGCTCCTACGAGCAGTACTTC
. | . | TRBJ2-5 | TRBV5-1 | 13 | CASSEDRFGAQYF | TGCGCCAGCAGCGAAGACAGGTTTGGGGCCCAGTACTTC
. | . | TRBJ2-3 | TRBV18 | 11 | CASSPSSAQYF | TGTGCCAGCTCACCGTCGTCGGCGCAGTATTTT
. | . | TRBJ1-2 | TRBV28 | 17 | CASSRPVYRVPNYGYTF | TGTGCCAGCAGTCGCCCGGTTTACAGGGTACCCAACTATGGCTACACCTTC
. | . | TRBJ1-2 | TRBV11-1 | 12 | CASSLDRVGYTF | TGTGCCAGCAGCTTAGACCGGGTAGGCTACACCTTC
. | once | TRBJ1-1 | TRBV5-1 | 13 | CASSSLQTREAFF | TGCGCCAGCAGCTCCCTGCAAACAAGAGAAGCTTTCTTT
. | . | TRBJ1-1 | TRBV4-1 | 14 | CASSHPDRNTEAFF | TGCGCCAGCAGCCACCCGGACAGAAACACTGAAGCTTTCTTT
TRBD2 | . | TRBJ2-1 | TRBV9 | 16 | CASSVLAGGTINEQFF | TGTGCCAGCAGCGTACTCGCGGGAGGGACAATCAATGAGCAGTTCTTC
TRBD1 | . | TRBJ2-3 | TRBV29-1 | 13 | CSLLDRGTDTQYF | TGCAGCCTCCTGGACAGGGGCACAGATACGCAGTATTTT
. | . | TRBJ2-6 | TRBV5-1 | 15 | CASSYNGAGANVLTF | TGCGCCAGCAGCTATAATGGGGCTGGGGCCAACGTCCTGACTTTC
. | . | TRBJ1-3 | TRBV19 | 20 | CASSIFSGRVETSPGNTIYF | TGTGCCAGTAGTATCTTTAGCGGCAGGGTGGAGACTTCTCCTGGAAACACCATATATTTT